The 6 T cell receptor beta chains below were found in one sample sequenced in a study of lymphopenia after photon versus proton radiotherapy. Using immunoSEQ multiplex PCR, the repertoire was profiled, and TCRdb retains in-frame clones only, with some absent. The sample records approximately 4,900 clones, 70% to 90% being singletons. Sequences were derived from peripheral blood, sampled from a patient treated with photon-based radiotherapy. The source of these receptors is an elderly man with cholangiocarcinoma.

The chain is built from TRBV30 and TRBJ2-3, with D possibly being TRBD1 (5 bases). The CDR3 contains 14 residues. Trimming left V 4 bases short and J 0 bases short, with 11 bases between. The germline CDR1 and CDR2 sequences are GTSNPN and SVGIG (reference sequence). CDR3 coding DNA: TGTGCCTGGACCCTAGGGGTTAGCACAGATACGCAGTATTTT. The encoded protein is CAWTLGVSTDTQYF.

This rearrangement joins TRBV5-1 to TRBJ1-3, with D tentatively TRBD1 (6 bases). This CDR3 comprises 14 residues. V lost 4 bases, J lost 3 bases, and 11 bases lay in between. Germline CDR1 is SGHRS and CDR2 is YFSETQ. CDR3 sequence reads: CASSPGVSGNTIYF. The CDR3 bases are TGCGCCAGCAGCCCAGGGGTTAGTGGAAACACCATATATTTT.

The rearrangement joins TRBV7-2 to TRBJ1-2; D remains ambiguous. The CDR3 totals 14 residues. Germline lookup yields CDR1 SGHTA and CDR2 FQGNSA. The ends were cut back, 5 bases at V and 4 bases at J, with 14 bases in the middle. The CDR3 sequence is CASSRYAGAYGYTF. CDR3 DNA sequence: TGTGCCAGCAGCCGGTATGCAGGAGCCTATGGCTACACCTTC. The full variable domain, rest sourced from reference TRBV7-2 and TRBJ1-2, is GAGVSQSPSNKVTEKGKDVELRCDPISGHTALYWYRQSLGQGLEFLIYFQGNSAPDKSGLPSDRFSAERTGGSVSTLTIQRTQQEDSAVYLCASSRYAGAYGYTFGSGTRLTVV.

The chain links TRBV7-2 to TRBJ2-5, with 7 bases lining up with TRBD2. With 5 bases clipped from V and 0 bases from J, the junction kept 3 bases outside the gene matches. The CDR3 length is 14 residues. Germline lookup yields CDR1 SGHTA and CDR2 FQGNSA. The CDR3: CASSPAGNQETQYF. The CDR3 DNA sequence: TGTGCCAGCAGCCCAGCGGGGAACCAAGAGACCCAGTACTTC. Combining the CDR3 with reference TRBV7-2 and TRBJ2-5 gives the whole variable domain GAGVSQSPSNKVTEKGKDVELRCDPISGHTALYWYRQSLGQGLEFLIYFQGNSAPDKSGLPSDRFSAERTGGSVSTLTIQRTQQEDSAVYLCASSPAGNQETQYFGPGTRLLVL.

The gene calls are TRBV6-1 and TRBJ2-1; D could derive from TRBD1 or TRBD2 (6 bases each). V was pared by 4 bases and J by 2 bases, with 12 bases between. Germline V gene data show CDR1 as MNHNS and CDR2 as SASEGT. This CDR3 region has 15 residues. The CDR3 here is CASSVQGGPYNEQFF. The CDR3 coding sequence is TGTGCCAGCAGTGTACAGGGAGGCCCCTACAATGAGCAGTTCTTC.

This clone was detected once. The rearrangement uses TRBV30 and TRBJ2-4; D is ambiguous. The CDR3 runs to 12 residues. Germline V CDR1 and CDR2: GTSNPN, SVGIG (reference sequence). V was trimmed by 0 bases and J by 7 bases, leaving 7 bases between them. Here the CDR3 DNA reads TGTGCCTGGAGTGTACGGGCGAACATTCAGTACTTC. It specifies CAWSVRANIQYF.